This TCR beta chain appears in the sequencing data of a study of Ad26.COV2.S vaccination and SARS-CoV-2 variants. CDR1 and CDR2 from the germline V gene are SGHNT and YYREEE (reference sequence). Trimming removed 4 bases from V and 5 bases from J, with 12 bases in between. The CDR3 runs 13 residues. Data came from immunoSEQ multiplex PCR; TCRdb stores just in-frame clones and leaves some out. The sample consists of some 520,000 clones, around 88% of them appearing once. Treatment of the sample: 15 to 20 received Ad26.COV2.S at low or high dose, single or two shots; roughly five received placebo; per-sample allocation not given. At day 63 after the first vaccine or placebo injection, samples were drawn. Broader study findings: Participants in the vaccine arm had higher spike-specific TCR breadth; placebo recipients had lower.

On this clone itself: Its antigen is unknown.

V and J are TRBV5-4 and TRBJ2-5; D might be TRBD1 (5 bases). This receptor was taken from a person between 18 and 59 years old who received the Ad26.COV2.S COVID-19 vaccine or a placebo. Sequenced material: peripheral blood, taken in a trial of Ad26.COV2.S vaccine versus placebo. DNA of the CDR3: TGTGCCAGCAGCCAGGACACGGTTGAGACCCAGTACTTC. This codes for CASSQDTVETQYF.